This T cell receptor beta chain was sequenced during a study of blood T cell repertoires in COVID-19. Original methodology: Amplification with reference gene primers provided the estimates of nucleated cell counts. Libraries were prepared by immunoSEQ multiplex PCR; TCRdb keeps only in-frame clonotypes and omits some of them. V, J and clone size derive from that table, while D and trimming were established from the DNA sequence. The data show about 80,000 clones, under 80% seen once. The material sequenced was peripheral blood. The clonotype comes from a human donor in a cohort sampled during active COVID-19.

The CDR3 here is CASSYGTEPYEQYF. For the CDR3, the DNA is TGTGCCAGCAGTTACGGGACAGAGCCTTACGAGCAGTACTTC. The chain uses TRBV6-6 and TRBJ2-7; TRBD1 matches 7 bases. Germline V gene lookup returns CDR1 MNHNY and CDR2 SVGAGI (reference sequence). V trimming: 2 bases; J trimming: 4 bases; junction bases outside the gene matches: 5. The CDR3 consists of 14 residues.